This TCR beta chain was profiled in a study of OX40 agonist ivuxolimab in advanced cancers. In the study overall: Ivuxolimab, an antibody acting as an agonist of OX40 (CD134), was used to treat patients. Ivuxolimab was administered intravenously to patients at 0.01 to 10 mg/kg every 2 weeks.

Libraries were prepared by immunoSEQ multiplex PCR; TCRdb keeps only in-frame clonotypes and omits some of them. This table has some 20,000 clones, around 84% appearing once. This CDR3 region has 18 residues. Germline V CDR1 and CDR2: SGHTA, FQGTGA. V lost 0 bases and J lost 5; bases outside the gene matches: 11. Sequences were derived from CD4+ or CD8+ T cells sorted from blood, sampled in a trial of the OX40 agonist ivuxolimab. The clonotype originates from an adult with an advanced solid tumor such as melanoma, head and neck, liver or kidney cancer. This rearrangement joins TRBV7-3 to TRBJ2-5; 11 nucleotides agree with TRBD2. The CDR3 DNA sequence: TGTGCCAGCAGCTTAACGTTGGGTAGCGGGGGGGCCTATGAGACCCAGTACTTC. Protein product: CASSLTLGSGGAYETQYF.